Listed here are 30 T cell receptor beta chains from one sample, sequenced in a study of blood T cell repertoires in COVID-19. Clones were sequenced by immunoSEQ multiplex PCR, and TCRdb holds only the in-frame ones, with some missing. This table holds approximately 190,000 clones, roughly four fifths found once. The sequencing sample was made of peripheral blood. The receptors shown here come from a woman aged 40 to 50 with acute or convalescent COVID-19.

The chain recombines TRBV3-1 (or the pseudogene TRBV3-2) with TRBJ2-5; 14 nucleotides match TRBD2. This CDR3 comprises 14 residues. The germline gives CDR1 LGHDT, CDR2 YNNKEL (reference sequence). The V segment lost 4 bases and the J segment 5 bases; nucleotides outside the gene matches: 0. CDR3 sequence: CASSRTSGRETQYF. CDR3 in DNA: TGTGCCAGCAGCCGGACTAGCGGGAGGGAGACCCAGTACTTC.

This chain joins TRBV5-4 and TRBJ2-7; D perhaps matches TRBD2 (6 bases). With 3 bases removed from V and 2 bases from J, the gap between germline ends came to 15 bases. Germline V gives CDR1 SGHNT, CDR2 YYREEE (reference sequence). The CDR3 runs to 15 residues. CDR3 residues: CASSSSTGGPYEQYF. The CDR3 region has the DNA TGTGCCAGCAGCTCCTCAACCGGGGGACCCTACGAGCAGTACTTC.

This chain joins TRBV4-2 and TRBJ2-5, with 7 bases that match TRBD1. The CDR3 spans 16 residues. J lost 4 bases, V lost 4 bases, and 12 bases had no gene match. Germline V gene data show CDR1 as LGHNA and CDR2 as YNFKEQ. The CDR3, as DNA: TGTGCCAGCAGCCCTGGGTCCACAGGGGTCGGAGAGACCCAGTACTTC. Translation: CASSPGSTGVGETQYF.

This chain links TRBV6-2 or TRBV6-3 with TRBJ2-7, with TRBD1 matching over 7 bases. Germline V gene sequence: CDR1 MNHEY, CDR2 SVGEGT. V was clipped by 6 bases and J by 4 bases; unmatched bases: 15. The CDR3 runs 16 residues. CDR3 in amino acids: CASSARFEGARYEQYF. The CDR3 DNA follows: TGTGCCAGCAGCGCCCGGTTTGAGGGGGCGCGGTACGAGCAGTACTTC.

This CDR3 reads CASSPQSEKLFF. The CDR3 bases are TGTGCCAGTAGTCCCCAAAGCGAAAAACTGTTTTTT. The rearrangement uses TRBV19 and TRBJ1-4, with no clear D. Germline assignment: CDR1 LNHDA and CDR2 SQIVND (reference sequence). V was shortened by 5 bases and J by 8 bases, with 9 bases between the two germline ends. The CDR3 covers 12 residues.

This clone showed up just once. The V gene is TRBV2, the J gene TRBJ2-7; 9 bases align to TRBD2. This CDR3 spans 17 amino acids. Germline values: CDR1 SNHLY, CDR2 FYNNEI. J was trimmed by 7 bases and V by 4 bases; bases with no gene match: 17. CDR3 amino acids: CASSAFLSGRTRPEQYF. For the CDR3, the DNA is TGTGCCAGCAGTGCGTTTTTAAGCGGGAGGACCCGCCCGGAGCAGTACTTC.

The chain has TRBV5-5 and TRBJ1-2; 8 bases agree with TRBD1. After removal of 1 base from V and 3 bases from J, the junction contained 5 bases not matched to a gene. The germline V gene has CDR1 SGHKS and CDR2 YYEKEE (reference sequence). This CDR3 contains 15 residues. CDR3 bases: TGTGCCAGCAGCTTGTTAGGGACAGGTTACTATGGCTACACCTTC. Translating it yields CASSLLGTGYYGYTF. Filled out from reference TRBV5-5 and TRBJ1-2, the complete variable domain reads DAGVTQSPTHLIKTRGQQVTLRCSPISGHKSVSWYQQVLGQGPQFIFQYYEKEERGRGNFPDRFSARQFPNYSSELNVNALLLGDSALYLCASSLLGTGYYGYTFGSGTRLTVV.

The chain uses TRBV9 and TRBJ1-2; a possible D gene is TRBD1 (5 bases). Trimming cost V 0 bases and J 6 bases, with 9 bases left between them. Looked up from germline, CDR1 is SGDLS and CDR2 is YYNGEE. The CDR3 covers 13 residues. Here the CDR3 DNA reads TGTGCCAGCAGCGTAGCTACGGGGGATGGCTACACCTTC. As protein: CASSVATGDGYTF.

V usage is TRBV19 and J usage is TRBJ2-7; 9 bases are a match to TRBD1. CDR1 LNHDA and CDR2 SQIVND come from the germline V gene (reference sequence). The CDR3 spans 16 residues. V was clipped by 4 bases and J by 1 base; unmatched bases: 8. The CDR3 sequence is CASSRSHRGPSYEQYF. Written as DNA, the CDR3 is TGTGCCAGTAGTAGGAGCCACAGGGGGCCGTCCTACGAGCAGTACTTC.

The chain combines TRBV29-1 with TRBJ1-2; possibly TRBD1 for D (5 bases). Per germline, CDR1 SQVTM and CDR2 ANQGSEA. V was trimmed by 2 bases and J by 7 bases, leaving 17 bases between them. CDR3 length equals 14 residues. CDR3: CSVERWQGGRGYTF. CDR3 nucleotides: TGCAGCGTTGAAAGGTGGCAGGGAGGACGTGGCTACACCTTC.

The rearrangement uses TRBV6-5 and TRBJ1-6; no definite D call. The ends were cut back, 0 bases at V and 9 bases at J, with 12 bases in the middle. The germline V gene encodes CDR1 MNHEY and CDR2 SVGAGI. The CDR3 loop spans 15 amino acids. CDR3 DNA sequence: TGTGCCAGCAGTTACTCGGTGCAAGGAGGTTCACCCCTCCACTTT. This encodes CASSYSVQGGSPLHF.

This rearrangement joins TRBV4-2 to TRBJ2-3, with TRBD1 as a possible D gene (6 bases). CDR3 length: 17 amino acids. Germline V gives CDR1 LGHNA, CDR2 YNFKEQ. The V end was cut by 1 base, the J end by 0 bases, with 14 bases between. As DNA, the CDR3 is TGTGCCAGCAGCCAAGCACCGGACAGTCCTAGCACAGATACGCAGTATTTT. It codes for CASSQAPDSPSTDTQYF.

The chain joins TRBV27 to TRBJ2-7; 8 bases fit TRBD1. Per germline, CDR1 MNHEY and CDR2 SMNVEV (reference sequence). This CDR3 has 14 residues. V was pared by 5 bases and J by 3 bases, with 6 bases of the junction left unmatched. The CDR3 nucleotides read TGTGCCAGCAGTCCGGGACAGGCTTACTACGAGCAGTACTTC. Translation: CASSPGQAYYEQYF.

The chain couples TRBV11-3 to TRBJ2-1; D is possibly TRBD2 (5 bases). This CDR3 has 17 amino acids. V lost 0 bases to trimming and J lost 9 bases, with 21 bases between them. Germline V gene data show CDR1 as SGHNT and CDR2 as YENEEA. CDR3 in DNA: TGTGCCAGCAGCTTAGAAAGTTCGGGAAGGGCTTCAGGTGAGCAGTTCTTC. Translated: CASSLESSGRASGEQFF.

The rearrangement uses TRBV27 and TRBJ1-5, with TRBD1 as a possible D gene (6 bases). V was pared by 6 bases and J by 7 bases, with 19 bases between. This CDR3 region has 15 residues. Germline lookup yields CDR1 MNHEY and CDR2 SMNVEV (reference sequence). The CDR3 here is CASSLMAGVGQPQHF. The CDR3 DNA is TGTGCCAGCAGCCTGATGGCAGGGGTGGGACAGCCCCAGCATTTT.

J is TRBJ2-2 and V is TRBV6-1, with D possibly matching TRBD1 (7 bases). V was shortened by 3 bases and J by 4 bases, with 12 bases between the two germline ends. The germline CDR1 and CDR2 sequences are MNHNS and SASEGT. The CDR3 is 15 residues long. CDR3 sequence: CASSDGQGGTGELFF. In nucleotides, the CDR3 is TGTGCCAGCAGTGATGGGCAGGGGGGCACCGGGGAGCTGTTTTTT.

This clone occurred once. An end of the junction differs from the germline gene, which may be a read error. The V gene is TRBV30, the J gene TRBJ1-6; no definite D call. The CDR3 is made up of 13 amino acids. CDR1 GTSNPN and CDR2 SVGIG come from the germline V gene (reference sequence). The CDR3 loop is CARSLANNSPLHF. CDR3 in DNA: TGTGCCCGGAGCTTGGCCAACAATTCACCCCTCCACTTT.

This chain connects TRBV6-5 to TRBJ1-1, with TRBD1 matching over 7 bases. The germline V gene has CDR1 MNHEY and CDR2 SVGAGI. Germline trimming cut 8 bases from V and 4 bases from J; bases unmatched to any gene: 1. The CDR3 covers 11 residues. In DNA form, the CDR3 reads TGTGCCAGCCAGGGGGGCACTGAAGCTTTCTTT. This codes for CASQGGTEAFF.

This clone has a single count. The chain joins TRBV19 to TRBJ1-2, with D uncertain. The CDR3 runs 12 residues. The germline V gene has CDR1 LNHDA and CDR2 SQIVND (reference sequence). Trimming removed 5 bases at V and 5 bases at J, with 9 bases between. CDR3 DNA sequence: TGTGCCAGTAGTCCCTACGGTTATGGCTACACCTTC. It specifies CASSPYGYGYTF.

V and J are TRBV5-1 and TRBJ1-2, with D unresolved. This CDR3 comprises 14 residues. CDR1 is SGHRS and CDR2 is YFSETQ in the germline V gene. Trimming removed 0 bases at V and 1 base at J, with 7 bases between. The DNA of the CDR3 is TGCGCCAGCAGCTTGGGGGCGAATAACTATGGCTACACCTTC. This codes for CASSLGANNYGYTF.

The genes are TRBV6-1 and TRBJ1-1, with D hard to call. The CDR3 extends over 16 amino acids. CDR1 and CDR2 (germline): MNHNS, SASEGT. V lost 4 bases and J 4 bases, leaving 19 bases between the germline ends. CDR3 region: CASSGYLGGLGTEAFF. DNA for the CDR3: TGTGCCAGCAGTGGGTATCTCGGAGGGTTGGGCACTGAAGCTTTCTTT.

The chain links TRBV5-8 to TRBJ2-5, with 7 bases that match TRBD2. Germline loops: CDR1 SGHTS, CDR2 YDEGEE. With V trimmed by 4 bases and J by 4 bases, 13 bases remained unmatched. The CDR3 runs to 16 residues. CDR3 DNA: TGTGCCAGCAGCCGGGGGTCGGGGGGAGTAGGAGAGACCCAGTACTTC. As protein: CASSRGSGGVGETQYF. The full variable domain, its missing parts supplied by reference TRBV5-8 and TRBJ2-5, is EAGVTQSPTHLIKTRGQQATLRCSPISGHTSVYWYQQALGLGLQFLLWYDEGEERNRGNFPPRFSGRQFPNYSSELNVNALELEDSALYLCASSRGSGGVGETQYFGPGTRLLVL.

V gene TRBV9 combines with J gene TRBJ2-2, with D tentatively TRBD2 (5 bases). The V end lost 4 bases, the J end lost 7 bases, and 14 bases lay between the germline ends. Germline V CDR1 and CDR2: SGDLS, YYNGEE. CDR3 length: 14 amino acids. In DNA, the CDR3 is TGTGCCAGCAGCCTTAGGGAGTTGGACGGGGAGCTGTTTTTT. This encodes CASSLRELDGELFF.

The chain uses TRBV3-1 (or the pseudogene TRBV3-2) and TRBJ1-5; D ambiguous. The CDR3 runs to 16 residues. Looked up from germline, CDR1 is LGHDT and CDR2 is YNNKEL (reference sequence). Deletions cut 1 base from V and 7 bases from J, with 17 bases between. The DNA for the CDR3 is TGTGCCAGCAGCCAAGGGAGGGATCCCCACCTCCAGCCCCAGCATTTT. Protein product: CASSQGRDPHLQPQHF.

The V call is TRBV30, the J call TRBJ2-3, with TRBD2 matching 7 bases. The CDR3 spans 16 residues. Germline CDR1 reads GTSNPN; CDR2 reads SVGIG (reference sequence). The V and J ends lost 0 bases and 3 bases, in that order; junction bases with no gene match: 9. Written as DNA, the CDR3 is TGTGCCTGGAGTGTAGGGAGGGGCTCGGGGACAGATACGCAGTATTTT. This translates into CAWSVGRGSGTDTQYF.

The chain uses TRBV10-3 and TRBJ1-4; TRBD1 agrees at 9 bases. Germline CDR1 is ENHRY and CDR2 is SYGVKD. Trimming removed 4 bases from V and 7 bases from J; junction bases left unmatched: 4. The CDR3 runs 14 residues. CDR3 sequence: CAISAGQGSEKLFF. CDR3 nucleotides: TGTGCCATCAGTGCGGGACAGGGAAGTGAAAAACTGTTTTTT.

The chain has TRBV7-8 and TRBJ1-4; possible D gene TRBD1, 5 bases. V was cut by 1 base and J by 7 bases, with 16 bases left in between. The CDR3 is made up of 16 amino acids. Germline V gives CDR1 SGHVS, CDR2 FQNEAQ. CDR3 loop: CASSLVPGPVGEKLFF. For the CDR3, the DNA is TGTGCCAGCAGCTTAGTCCCAGGGCCGGTCGGTGAAAAACTGTTTTTT.

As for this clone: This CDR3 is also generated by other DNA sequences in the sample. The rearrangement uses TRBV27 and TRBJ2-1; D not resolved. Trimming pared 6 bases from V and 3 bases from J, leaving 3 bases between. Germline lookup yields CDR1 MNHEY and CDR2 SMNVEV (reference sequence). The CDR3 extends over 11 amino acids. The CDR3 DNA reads TGTGCCAGCAGCTACTACAATGAGCAGTTCTTC. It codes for CASSYYNEQFF.

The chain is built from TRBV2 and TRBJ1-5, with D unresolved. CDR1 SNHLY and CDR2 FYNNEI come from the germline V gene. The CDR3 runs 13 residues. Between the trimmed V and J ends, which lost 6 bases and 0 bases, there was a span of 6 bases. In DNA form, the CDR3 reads TGTGCCAGCAGCCAGTATAGCAATCAGCCCCAGCATTTT. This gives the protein CASSQYSNQPQHF.

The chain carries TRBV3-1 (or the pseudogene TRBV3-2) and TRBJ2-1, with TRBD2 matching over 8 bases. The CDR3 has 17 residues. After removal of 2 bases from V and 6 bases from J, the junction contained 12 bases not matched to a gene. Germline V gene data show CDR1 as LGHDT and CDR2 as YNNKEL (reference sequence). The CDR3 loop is CASSQTQTGTRSNEQFF. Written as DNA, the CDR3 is TGTGCCAGCAGCCAAACTCAAACCGGGACTAGGAGCAATGAGCAGTTCTTC.